The entry that follows covers one T cell receptor (beta chain) sequence. Its antigen is as yet unknown. Germline is not matched at one junction end, which may reflect a read error. The sample belongs to a study of cytomegalovirus exposure and HLA in healthy donors. Study conclusions and caveats: In a later analysis, V- and J-gene trimming of beta chains associated with a DCLRE1C missense variant, replicated independently. Most CMV-associated TCR beta chains appeared HLA-restricted in a later analysis. Researchers counted around 180 TCR beta chains as cytomegalovirus-associated.

The length of the CDR3 is 15 residues. Germline V gives CDR1 SGHDT, CDR2 YYEEEE. 13 Jbeta primers and 60 Vbeta primers were used for the PCR. Clones were read by immunoSEQ multiplex PCR, and TCRdb kept only the in-frame ones, dropping some. The table includes tens of thousands of clones, about 84% detected once. The sequenced sample consisted of PBMCs. This sequence originates from a girl aged 2 to 10 in good health and CMV-seropositive. The V call is TRBV5-6, the J call TRBJ2-1; 7 bases fit TRBD2. Here the CDR3 DNA reads TGTGCCAGCAGCCCGGGACTACTCCCGAACAATGGGCAGTTCTTC. Translating gives CASSPGLLPNNGQFF.